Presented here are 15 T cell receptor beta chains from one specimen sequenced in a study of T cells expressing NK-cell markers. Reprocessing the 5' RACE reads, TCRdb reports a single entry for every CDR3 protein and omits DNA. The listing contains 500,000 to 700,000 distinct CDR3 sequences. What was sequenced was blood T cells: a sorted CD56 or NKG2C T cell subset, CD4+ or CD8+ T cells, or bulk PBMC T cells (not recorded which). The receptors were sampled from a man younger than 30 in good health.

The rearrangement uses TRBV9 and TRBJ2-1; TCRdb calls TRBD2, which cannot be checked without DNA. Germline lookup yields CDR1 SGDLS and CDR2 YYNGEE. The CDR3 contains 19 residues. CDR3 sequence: CASSAVGLVGGVGYNEQFF. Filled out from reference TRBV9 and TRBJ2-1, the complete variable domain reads DSGVTQTPKHLITATGQRVTLRCSPRSGDLSVYWYQQSLDQGLQFLIQYYNGEERAKGNILERFSAQQFPDLHSELNLSSLELGDSALYFCASSAVGLVGGVGYNEQFFGPGTRLTVL.

CDR3 in amino acids: CASSRGGNEQYF. The rearrangement uses TRBV7-9 and TRBJ2-7. Germline CDR1 and CDR2: SEHNR and FQNEAQ (reference sequence). This CDR3 spans 12 amino acids. Drawing the rest from reference TRBV7-9 and TRBJ2-7, the complete variable domain is DTGVSQNPRHKITKRGQNVTFRCDPISEHNRLYWYRQTLGQGPEFLTYFQNEAQLEKSRLLSDRFSAERPKGSFSTLEIQRTEQGDSAMYLCASSRGGNEQYFGPGTRLTVT.

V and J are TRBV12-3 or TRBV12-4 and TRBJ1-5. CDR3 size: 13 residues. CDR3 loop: CASRRRENQPQHF.

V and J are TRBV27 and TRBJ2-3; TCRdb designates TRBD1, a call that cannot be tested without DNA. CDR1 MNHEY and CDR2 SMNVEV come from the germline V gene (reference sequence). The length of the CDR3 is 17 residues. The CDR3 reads CASRRNRGQIGTDTQYF.

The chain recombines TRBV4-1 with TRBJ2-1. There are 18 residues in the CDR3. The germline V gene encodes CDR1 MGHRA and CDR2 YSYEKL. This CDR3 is CASSQLPSGRSSYNEQFF.

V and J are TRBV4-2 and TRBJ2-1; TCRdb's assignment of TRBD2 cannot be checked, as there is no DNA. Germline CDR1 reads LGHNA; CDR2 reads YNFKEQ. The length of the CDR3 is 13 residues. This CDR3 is CASSALAVNEQFF.

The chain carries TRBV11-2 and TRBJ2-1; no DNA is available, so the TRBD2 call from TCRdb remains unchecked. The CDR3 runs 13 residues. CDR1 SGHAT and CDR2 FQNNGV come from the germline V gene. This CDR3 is CASSLVAGGGQFF.

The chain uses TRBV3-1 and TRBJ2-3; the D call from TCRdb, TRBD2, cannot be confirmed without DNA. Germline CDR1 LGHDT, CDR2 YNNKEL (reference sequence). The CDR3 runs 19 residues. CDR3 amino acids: CASSQGGLAGEVDTDTQYF.

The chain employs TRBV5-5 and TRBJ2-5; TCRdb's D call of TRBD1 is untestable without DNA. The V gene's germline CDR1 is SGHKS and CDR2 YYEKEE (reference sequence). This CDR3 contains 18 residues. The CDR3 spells CASSLNEVTVIWGETQYF.

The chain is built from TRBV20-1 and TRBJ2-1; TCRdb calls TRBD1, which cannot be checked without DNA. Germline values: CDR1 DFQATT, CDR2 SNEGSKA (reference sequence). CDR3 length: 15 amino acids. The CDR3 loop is CSATVGATLYDEQFF.

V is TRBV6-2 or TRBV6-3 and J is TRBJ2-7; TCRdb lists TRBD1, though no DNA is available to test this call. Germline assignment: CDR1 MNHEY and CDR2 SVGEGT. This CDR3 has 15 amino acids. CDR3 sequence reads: CASSYFGTGSPQQYF.

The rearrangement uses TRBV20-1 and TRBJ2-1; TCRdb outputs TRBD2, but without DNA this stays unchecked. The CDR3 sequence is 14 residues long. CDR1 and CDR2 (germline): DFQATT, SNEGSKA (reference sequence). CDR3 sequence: CSALERVPYNEQFF.

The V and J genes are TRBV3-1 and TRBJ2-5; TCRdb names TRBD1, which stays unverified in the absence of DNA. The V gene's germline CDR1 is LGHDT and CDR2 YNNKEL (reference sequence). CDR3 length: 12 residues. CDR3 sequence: CASNRGPETQYF.

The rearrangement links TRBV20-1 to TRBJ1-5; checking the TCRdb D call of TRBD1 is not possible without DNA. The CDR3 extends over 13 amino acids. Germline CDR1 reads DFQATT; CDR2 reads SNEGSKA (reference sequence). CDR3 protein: CSARETGLEPQHF.

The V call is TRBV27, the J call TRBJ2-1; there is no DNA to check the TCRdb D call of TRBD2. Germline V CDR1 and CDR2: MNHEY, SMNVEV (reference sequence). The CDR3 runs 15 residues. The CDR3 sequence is CASTTGRGLYNEQFF.